Shown below are 8 T cell receptor beta chains from a single sample sequenced in a study of blood T cell repertoires in COVID-19. Sequencing was performed with immunoSEQ multiplex PCR; in TCRdb, only in-frame clones are kept and a portion is missing. The sample contains under 300,000 clones, 65% to 80% of which appear only once. Sample: peripheral blood. The source of these receptors is a woman aged 40-49 years with active or convalescent COVID-19.

On this clone: Other DNA sequences of this sample code for an identical CDR3. J is TRBJ1-1 and V is TRBV6-5; TRBD1 might be the D (5 bases). This CDR3 contains 12 residues. The V end was cut by 2 bases, the J end by 5 bases, with 6 bases between. CDR1 and CDR2 (germline): MNHEY, SVGAGI. The CDR3 spells CASSYGGTEAFF. The CDR3 DNA sequence: TGTGCCAGCAGTTACGGGGGGACTGAAGCTTTCTTT.

The gene calls are TRBV6-5 and TRBJ2-5; D gene uncertain. V lost 4 bases, J lost 4 bases, and 10 bases lay in between. The CDR3 has 13 residues. Germline V CDR1 and CDR2: MNHEY, SVGAGI. The CDR3 nucleotides are TGTGCCAGCAGTTTTCGAGCTTTAGAGACCCAGTACTTC. Its translation is CASSFRALETQYF.

This clone is a singleton in its sample. The CDR3 nucleotides read TGTGCCAGCAGTCCAGGGGAAGGCTACACCTTC. Amino acid sequence: CASSPGEGYTF. The rearrangement uses TRBV12-3 or TRBV12-4 and TRBJ1-2; a possible D gene is TRBD1 (6 bases). The CDR3 loop spans 11 amino acids. Trimming took 5 bases from V and 8 from J, leaving 9 bases between them.

The chain carries TRBV2 and TRBJ2-1; 13 positions agree with TRBD2. This CDR3 region has 15 residues. V was pared by 8 bases and J by 6 bases, with 7 bases of the junction left unmatched. The germline CDR1 and CDR2 sequences are SNHLY and FYNNEI. This CDR3 is CASCKLAGGFNEQFF. The CDR3 DNA is TGTGCCAGCTGTAAACTAGCGGGGGGGTTCAATGAGCAGTTCTTC.

The V gene is TRBV11-2, the J gene TRBJ1-4; D possibly corresponds to TRBD1 (5 bases). This CDR3 is built from 14 residues. V gave up 4 bases and J gave up 3 bases, with 9 bases separating them. Germline V gene lookup returns CDR1 SGHAT and CDR2 FQNNGV. The CDR3 loop is CASSSDRANEKLFF. CDR3 in DNA: TGTGCCAGCAGCTCCGACAGAGCTAATGAAAAACTGTTTTTT. Using reference TRBV11-2 and TRBJ1-4 for the parts outside the CDR3, the full variable domain is EAGVAQSPRYKIIEKRQSVAFWCNPISGHATLYWYQQILGQGPKLLIQFQNNGVVDDSQLPKDRFSAERLKGVDSTLKIQPAKLEDSAVYLCASSSDRANEKLFFGSGTQLSVL.

The V and J genes are TRBV14 and TRBJ2-3; TRBD1 aligns across 9 bases. The CDR3 runs to 16 residues. CDR1 is SGHDN, CDR2 FVKESK, per germline. The ends lost 3 bases at V and 10 bases at J; junction bases unmatched: 14. CDR3 in amino acids: CASSQDGQGTRLAQYF. The CDR3 nucleotides are TGTGCCAGCAGCCAGGACGGACAGGGGACGAGATTGGCGCAGTATTTT.

The rearrangement links TRBV18 to TRBJ2-7; 7 positions agree with TRBD1. CDR3 size: 15 residues. Per the germline V gene, CDR1 is KGHSH and CDR2 is LQKENI. V lost 3 bases and J lost 5; bases outside the gene matches: 10. In DNA form, the CDR3 reads TGTGCCAGCTCACCCCGACAGGGCGCAGAGAACGAGCAGTACTTC. It yields the protein CASSPRQGAENEQYF.

The rearrangement uses TRBV5-4 and TRBJ2-3, with D possibly TRBD2 on 7 matching bases. Trimming pared 5 bases from V and 5 bases from J, leaving 12 bases between. Germline V CDR1 and CDR2: SGHNT, YYREEE (reference sequence). CDR3 length equals 13 residues. CDR3 amino acids: CASRGGPRDTQYF. CDR3 coding DNA: TGTGCCAGCAGGGGGGGGCCCAGAGATACGCAGTATTTT.